This TCR beta chain came from a study of cytomegalovirus exposure and HLA in healthy donors. This clone was seen at least ten times. The PCR contained 60 Vbeta and 13 Jbeta primers. Profiling relied on immunoSEQ multiplex PCR, and the TCRdb table lists in-frame clones only, not all of them. The repertoire consists of about 69,000 clones, with approximately 68% occurring once and the leading ten covering about a tenth. The source of this sequence is a woman younger than 45 in good health and CMV-seronegative. Sequences were obtained from PBMCs.

The DNA of the CDR3 is TGTGCCAGCAGCTTTTCGGGGAGGACTTATGAAAAACTGTTTTTT. Its protein product is CASSFSGRTYEKLFF. The chain recombines TRBV7-2 with TRBJ1-4, with D uncertain. The CDR3 length is 15 residues. CDR1 SGHTA and CDR2 FQGNSA come from the germline V gene. The V end lost 3 bases, the J end lost 6 bases, and 14 bases lay between the germline ends.